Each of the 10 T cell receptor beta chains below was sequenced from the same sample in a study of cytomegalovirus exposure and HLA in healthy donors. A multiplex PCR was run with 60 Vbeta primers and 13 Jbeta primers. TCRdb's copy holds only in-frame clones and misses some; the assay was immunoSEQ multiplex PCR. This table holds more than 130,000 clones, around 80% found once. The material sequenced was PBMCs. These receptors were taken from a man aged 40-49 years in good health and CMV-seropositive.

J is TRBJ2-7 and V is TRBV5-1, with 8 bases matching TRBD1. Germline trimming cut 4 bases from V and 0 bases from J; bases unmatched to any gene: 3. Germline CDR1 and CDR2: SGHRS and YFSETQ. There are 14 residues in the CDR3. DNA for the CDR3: TGCGCCAGCAGCGGTCAGGGGGCCTCCTACGAGCAGTACTTC. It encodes CASSGQGASYEQYF.

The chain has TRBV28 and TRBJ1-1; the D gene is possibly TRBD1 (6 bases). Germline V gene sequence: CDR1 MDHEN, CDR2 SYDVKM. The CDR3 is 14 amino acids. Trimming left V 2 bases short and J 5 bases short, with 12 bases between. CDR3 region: CASSLKGVWTEAFF. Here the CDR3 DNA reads TGTGCCAGCAGTTTAAAGGGGGTGTGGACTGAAGCTTTCTTT. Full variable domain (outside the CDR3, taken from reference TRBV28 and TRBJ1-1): DVKVTQSSRYLVKRTGEKVFLECVQDMDHENMFWYRQDPGLGLRLIYFSYDVKMKEKGDIPEGYSVSREKKERFSLILESASTNQTSMYLCASSLKGVWTEAFFGQGTRLTVV.

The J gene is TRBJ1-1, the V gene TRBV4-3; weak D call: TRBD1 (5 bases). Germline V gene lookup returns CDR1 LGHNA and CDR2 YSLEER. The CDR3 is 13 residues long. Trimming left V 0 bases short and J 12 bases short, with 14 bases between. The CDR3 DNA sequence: TGCGCCAGCAGCCAAGATCGGGCAGGGCGGACTTTCTTT. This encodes CASSQDRAGRTFF.

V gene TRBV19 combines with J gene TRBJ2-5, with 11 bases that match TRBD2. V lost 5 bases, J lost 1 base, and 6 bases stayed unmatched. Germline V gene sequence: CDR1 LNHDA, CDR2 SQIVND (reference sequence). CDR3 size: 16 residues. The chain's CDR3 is CASSPRLAGTQETQYF. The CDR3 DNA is TGTGCCAGTAGTCCTCGACTAGCGGGGACCCAAGAGACCCAGTACTTC.

The CDR3 DNA sequence: TGTGCCAGCAGTTTATCATCAGGGGATGTAGCCAAAAACATTCAGTACTTC. Protein product: CASSLSSGDVAKNIQYF. The rearrangement uses TRBV27 and TRBJ2-4; the D gene is possibly TRBD1 (6 bases). Germline V gene lookup returns CDR1 MNHEY and CDR2 SMNVEV (reference sequence). Deletions cut 0 bases from V and 0 bases from J, with 12 bases between. This CDR3 comprises 17 residues.

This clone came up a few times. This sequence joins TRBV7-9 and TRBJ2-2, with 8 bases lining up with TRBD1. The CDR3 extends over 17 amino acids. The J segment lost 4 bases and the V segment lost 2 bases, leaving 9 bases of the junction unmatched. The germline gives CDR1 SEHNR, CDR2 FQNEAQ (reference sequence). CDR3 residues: CASSLSLTGGRTGELFF. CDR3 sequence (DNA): TGTGCCAGCAGCTTATCTTTAACAGGGGGTCGCACCGGGGAGCTGTTTTTT.

The CDR3 DNA sequence: TGTGCCAGCAGCGTAGTGGGGACAACCTACAATGAGCAGTTCTTC. Translated: CASSVVGTTYNEQFF. V is TRBV9 and J is TRBJ2-1; possible D gene TRBD1, 6 bases. Per germline, CDR1 SGDLS and CDR2 YYNGEE. This CDR3 spans 15 amino acids. Between the trimmed V and J ends, which lost 0 bases and 2 bases, there was a span of 9 bases.

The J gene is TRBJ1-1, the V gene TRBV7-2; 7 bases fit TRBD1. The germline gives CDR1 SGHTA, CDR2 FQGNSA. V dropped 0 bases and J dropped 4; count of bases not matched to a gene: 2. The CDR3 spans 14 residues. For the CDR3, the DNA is TGTGCCAGCAGCTTAGCGGCAGGGGGCACTGAAGCTTTCTTT. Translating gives CASSLAAGGTEAFF. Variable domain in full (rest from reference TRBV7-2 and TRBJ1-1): GAGVSQSPSNKVTEKGKDVELRCDPISGHTALYWYRQSLGQGLEFLIYFQGNSAPDKSGLPSDRFSAERTGGSVSTLTIQRTQQEDSAVYLCASSLAAGGTEAFFGQGTRLTVV.

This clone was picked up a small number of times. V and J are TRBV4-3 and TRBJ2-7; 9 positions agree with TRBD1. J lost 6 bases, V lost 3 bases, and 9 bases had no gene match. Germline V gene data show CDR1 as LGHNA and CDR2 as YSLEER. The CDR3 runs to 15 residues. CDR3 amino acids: CASSQGTGPSVEQYF. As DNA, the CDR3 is TGCGCCAGCAGCCAGGGGACAGGGCCTTCGGTCGAGCAGTACTTC.

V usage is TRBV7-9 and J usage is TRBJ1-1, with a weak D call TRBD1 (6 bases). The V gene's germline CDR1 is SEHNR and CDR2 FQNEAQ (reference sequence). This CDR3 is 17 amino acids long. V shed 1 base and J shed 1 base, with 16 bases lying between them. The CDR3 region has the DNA TGTGCCAGCAGCTTAGAAGGATTCAGGGGAAGGAACACTGAAGCTTTCTTT. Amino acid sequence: CASSLEGFRGRNTEAFF.